The 9 T cell receptor beta chains below come from one sample, sequenced in a study of cytomegalovirus exposure and HLA in healthy donors. Both 60 Vbeta primers and 13 Jbeta primers went into the PCR. The method was immunoSEQ multiplex PCR; TCRdb's version includes in-frame clones alone and lacks a portion of them. The sample has 200,000 to 300,000 clones; about 80% are singletons. The sample taken for sequencing was PBMCs. The source of these receptors is a middle-aged woman in good health and CMV-seropositive.

This clone was detected a few times. V and J are TRBV9 and TRBJ1-2, with D possibly TRBD1 on 5 matching bases. The CDR3 sequence is 11 residues long. Trimming removed 7 bases from V and 8 bases from J, with 12 bases in between. CDR1 SGDLS and CDR2 YYNGEE come from the germline V gene. The CDR3 DNA follows: TGTGCCAGCGGTGCAGGGCTGGGCTACACCTTC. It codes for CASGAGLGYTF.

This sequence joins TRBV5-4 and TRBJ2-1, with 8 bases matching TRBD2. Germline values: CDR1 SGHNT, CDR2 YYREEE (reference sequence). Losses at the gene ends were 7 bases for V and 0 bases for J; bases not matched to a gene: 6. CDR3 length: 15 residues. The CDR3: CASFAGGNSYNEQFF. CDR3 nucleotide sequence: TGTGCCAGCTTCGCGGGAGGAAACTCCTACAATGAGCAGTTCTTC. The full variable domain, rest sourced from reference TRBV5-4 and TRBJ2-1, is ETGVTQSPTHLIKTRGQQVTLRCSSQSGHNTVSWYQQALGQGPQFIFQYYREEENGRGNFPPRFSGLQFPNYSSELNVNALELDDSALYLCASFAGGNSYNEQFFGPGTRLTVL.

V and J are TRBV10-3 and TRBJ2-7; D unresolved. V was cut by 8 bases and J by 2 bases, with 10 bases left in between. Germline lookup yields CDR1 ENHRY and CDR2 SYGVKD. CDR3 length equals 12 residues. DNA of the CDR3: TGTGCCATCGGTCAAGAGCCCTACGAGCAGTACTTC. Translating gives CAIGQEPYEQYF.

To note about this clone: Because it lacks the conserved phenylalanine or tryptophan at the end, this CDR3 is likely a read error. The CDR3 coding sequence is TGTGCCAGCAGCTTACAGGGGGCTGAAGCTTTCCTT. It is translated as CASSLQGAEAFL. V is TRBV13 and J is TRBJ1-1; TRBD1 aligns across 7 bases. Trimming at V came to 2 bases and at J to 6 bases, leaving 0 bases not matched to a gene. The CDR3 is 12 residues long. Looked up from germline, CDR1 is PRHDT and CDR2 is FYEKMQ (reference sequence).

The chain carries TRBV6-5 and TRBJ1-2; TRBD1 aligns across 7 bases. CDR3 size: 15 residues. V lost 6 bases to trimming and J lost 2 bases; unmatched junction nucleotides: 9. Per germline, CDR1 MNHEY and CDR2 SVGAGI. The CDR3 reads CASSTVRGSNYGYTF. Written as DNA, the CDR3 is TGTGCCAGCAGCACCGTCAGGGGGTCGAACTATGGCTACACCTTC.

A single count supports this clone. This chain uses TRBV5-8 with TRBJ2-7, with 12 bases lining up with TRBD2. V lost 1 base, J lost 6 bases, and 5 bases stayed unmatched. Germline CDR1 reads SGHTS; CDR2 reads YDEGEE. The CDR3 runs to 15 residues. CDR3 amino acids: CASSLYRTSGTEQYF. For the CDR3, the DNA is TGTGCCAGCAGCTTGTACAGGACTAGCGGGACCGAGCAGTACTTC. Drawing the rest from reference TRBV5-8 and TRBJ2-7, the complete variable domain is EAGVTQSPTHLIKTRGQQATLRCSPISGHTSVYWYQQALGLGLQFLLWYDEGEERNRGNFPPRFSGRQFPNYSSELNVNALELEDSALYLCASSLYRTSGTEQYFGPGTRLTVT.

The rearrangement links TRBV28 to TRBJ2-4; no definite D call. The V end lost 1 base, the J end lost 2 bases, and 6 bases lay between the germline ends. From germline, CDR1 is MDHEN and CDR2 SYDVKM. CDR3 length: 14 residues. CDR3: CASSLLSPKNIQYF. The CDR3 DNA sequence: TGTGCCAGCAGTTTATTATCTCCCAAAAACATTCAGTACTTC.

The chain links TRBV19 to TRBJ1-1; no clear D gene. The CDR3 runs to 13 residues. V dropped 5 bases and J dropped 3 bases, with 10 bases sitting between them. CDR1 and CDR2 (germline): LNHDA, SQIVND (reference sequence). CDR3 region: CASSGRRDTEAFF. The CDR3 coding sequence is TGTGCCAGTAGTGGGAGACGGGACACTGAAGCTTTCTTT.

The chain combines TRBV6-1 with TRBJ1-2; 12 positions match TRBD1. V was clipped by 0 bases and J by 2 bases; unmatched bases: 10. Germline loops: CDR1 MNHNS, CDR2 SASEGT. CDR3 size: 19 residues. CDR3 sequence (DNA): TGTGCCAGCAGTGAAGCGCGGGGGACAGGGGGCATCATCAACTATGGCTACACCTTC. Protein: CASSEARGTGGIINYGYTF.